This TCR beta chain stems from a study of blood T cell repertoires in COVID-19. Looking at the study overall: Donors in the United States, Italy and Spain gave samples during acute or convalescent COVID-19. Sources were T cells, B-cell-depleted T cells, or PBMCs; the material itself was cDNA or gDNA.

Authors' data handling: Reference gene primer amplification in the assay estimated nucleated cell counts. Here immunoSEQ multiplex PCR was the method, and the copy in TCRdb shows in-frame clones only, minus some. V, J and clone size reflect that table, while D and trimming were determined from the DNA. Of about 53,000 clones in the sample, around nine tenths were seen once. Deletions cut 2 bases from V and 3 bases from J, with 7 bases between. The CDR3 is made up of 13 amino acids. The germline CDR1 and CDR2 sequences are MNHEY and SVGAGI. This TCR was recovered from a man aged 45-60 years with acute or convalescent COVID-19. J is TRBJ1-2 and V is TRBV6-5, with a possible D match to TRBD1 (5 bases). The specimen sequenced was peripheral blood. The chain's CDR3 is CASSYGGYYGYTF. DNA of the CDR3: TGTGCCAGCAGTTACGGGGGGTACTATGGCTACACCTTC.